Shown below are 20 T cell receptor beta chains from a single sample sequenced in a study of blood T cell repertoires in COVID-19. Generated by immunoSEQ multiplex PCR, the TCRdb table keeps only in-frame clones and is missing some. The sample shows 200,000 to 250,000 clones, 85% of them seen only once. Sequencing was performed on PBMCs or T cells enriched from blood (not recorded which). The receptor set was obtained from a woman in her fifties or sixties with acute COVID-19.

The chain recombines TRBV12-3 or TRBV12-4 with TRBJ2-7; a possible D gene is TRBD2 (6 bases). Trimming took 8 bases from V and 2 from J, leaving 7 bases between them. CDR3 length: 11 amino acids. The chain's CDR3 is CASGRTYEQYF. In DNA form, the CDR3 reads TGTGCCAGCGGGAGGACCTACGAGCAGTACTTC.

The chain couples TRBV19 to TRBJ1-4; 12 nucleotides agree with TRBD1. Germline V gives CDR1 LNHDA, CDR2 SQIVND (reference sequence). The V and J ends lost 3 bases and 14 bases, in that order; junction bases with no gene match: 13. The CDR3 length is 16 residues. The DNA for the CDR3 is TGTGCCAGTAGTATTGTGGGACAGGGGGCGTCCAGTAACCTGTTTTTT. Its translation is CASSIVGQGASSNLFF.

The chain combines TRBV5-4 with TRBJ1-1, with 7 bases fitting TRBD1. Germline lookup yields CDR1 SGHNT and CDR2 YYREEE (reference sequence). This CDR3 region has 14 residues. V dropped 4 bases and J dropped 3; count of bases not matched to a gene: 6. CDR3 sequence: CASSMDRRHTEAFF. The CDR3 bases are TGTGCCAGCAGCATGGACAGGCGGCACACTGAAGCTTTCTTT.

The chain recombines TRBV10-3 with TRBJ1-2; TRBD1 might be the D (6 bases). The CDR3 length is 15 residues. CDR1 is ENHRY, CDR2 SYGVKD, per germline. V lost 0 bases to trimming and J lost 6 bases, with 14 bases between them. The CDR3 sequence: CAISESTRAGDGYTF. The DNA of the CDR3 is TGTGCCATCAGTGAGTCGACTCGGGCAGGGGATGGCTACACCTTC.

The chain is built from TRBV2 and TRBJ2-7; TRBD1 matches at 8 bases. Losses at the gene ends were 7 bases for V and 2 bases for J; bases not matched to a gene: 7. Germline loops: CDR1 SNHLY, CDR2 FYNNEI. CDR3 size: 14 residues. The CDR3 nucleotides read TGTGCCAGCAACCGAAGGACAGGGACCTACGAGCAGTACTTC. It specifies CASNRRTGTYEQYF.

This sequence joins TRBV7-8 and TRBJ2-7; 10 bases agree with TRBD1. Germline V lookup: CDR1 SGHVS, CDR2 FQNEAQ. The J segment lost 2 bases and the V segment lost 1 base, leaving 2 bases of the junction unmatched. The CDR3 runs to 15 residues. This chain's CDR3 is CASSLVGQGPYEQYF. The CDR3 DNA reads TGTGCCAGCAGCTTAGTGGGACAGGGGCCCTACGAGCAGTACTTC.

The rearrangement joins TRBV3-1 (or the pseudogene TRBV3-2) to TRBJ1-5, with 8 bases lining up with TRBD1. This CDR3 comprises 13 residues. CDR1 and CDR2 from the germline V gene are LGHDT and YNNKEL (reference sequence). V was pared by 7 bases and J by 7 bases, with 6 bases of the junction left unmatched. The CDR3 DNA reads as TGTGCCAGCACAGGGGGCTCGGGGCAGCCCCAGCATTTT. This encodes CASTGGSGQPQHF.

The CDR3 DNA follows: TGTGCCAGCAGCGTAGGGGGACAGGGTTCAGATACGCAGTATTTT. This codes for CASSVGGQGSDTQYF. The chain joins TRBV9 to TRBJ2-3; 9 positions agree with TRBD1. CDR1 is SGDLS, CDR2 YYNGEE, per germline. The CDR3 consists of 15 residues. After removal of 0 bases from V and 4 bases from J, the junction contained 3 bases not matched to a gene.

The CDR3 spells CASSLAGVDYGYTF. In DNA, the CDR3 is TGCGCCAGCAGCTTGGCCGGGGTGGACTATGGCTACACCTTC. The chain has TRBV5-1 and TRBJ1-2; no clear D gene. The CDR3 loop spans 14 amino acids. Trimming left V 0 bases short and J 3 bases short, with 9 bases between. Germline CDR1 and CDR2: SGHRS and YFSETQ.

The rearrangement links TRBV4-3 to TRBJ1-5, with 9 bases lining up with TRBD1. The V segment lost 4 bases and the J segment 6 bases; nucleotides outside the gene matches: 10. The CDR3 is made up of 16 amino acids. Per the germline V gene, CDR1 is LGHNA and CDR2 is YSLEER. CDR3 sequence (DNA): TGCGCCAGCAGCCCAAACCGGGGACAGGGTGCTCAGCCCCAGCATTTT. Its translation: CASSPNRGQGAQPQHF.

The J gene is TRBJ2-7, the V gene TRBV28, with 10 bases identical to TRBD2. Germline CDR1 reads MDHEN; CDR2 reads SYDVKM. Trimming at V came to 6 bases and at J to 7 bases, leaving 12 bases not matched to a gene. This CDR3 spans 15 amino acids. The CDR3 here is CASSRAGGPSGEQYF. CDR3 sequence (DNA): TGTGCCAGCAGCCGAGCGGGGGGGCCATCGGGTGAGCAGTACTTC.

This clone has only one observation. V is TRBV9 and J is TRBJ1-1; weak D call: TRBD1 (6 bases). This CDR3 comprises 18 residues. Between the trimmed V and J ends, which lost 3 bases and 5 bases, there was a span of 26 bases. The germline gives CDR1 SGDLS, CDR2 YYNGEE. CDR3 loop: CASSDTNSGQGSGTEAFF. The DNA of the CDR3 is TGTGCCAGCAGCGACACAAATTCGGGACAAGGGTCCGGTACTGAAGCTTTCTTT.

The chain recombines TRBV6-5 with TRBJ1-5, with D tentatively TRBD1 (6 bases). This CDR3 has 14 residues. Germline V gene sequence: CDR1 MNHEY, CDR2 SVGAGI. Trimming cost V 5 bases and J 7 bases, with 15 bases left between them. CDR3 DNA: TGTGCCAGCAGTCAAACAGGGATGGGACAGCCCCAGCATTTT. This translates into CASSQTGMGQPQHF.

The V and J genes are TRBV2 and TRBJ2-7; a weak D match, TRBD1 (5 bases). The V and J ends lost 5 bases and 5 bases respectively, with 13 bases between them. The CDR3 totals 13 residues. The V gene's germline CDR1 is SNHLY and CDR2 FYNNEI. The CDR3 nucleotides are TGTGCCAGCAGTAGGGAAAGCAGGGACGAGCAGTACTTC. Residues: CASSRESRDEQYF.

This clone was seen only once. This chain connects TRBV7-2 to TRBJ2-1, with D maybe TRBD1 (5 bases). The germline V and J ends were trimmed by 3 bases and 5 bases, with 14 bases remaining between them. The CDR3 has 15 residues. In germline, CDR1 is SGHTA, CDR2 FQGNSA. CDR3 in amino acids: CASSFSRALNNEQFF. The CDR3 DNA reads as TGTGCCAGCAGCTTCTCCAGGGCCCTGAACAATGAGCAGTTCTTC.

CDR3 in amino acids: CASSRQGAGSPLHF. The CDR3 coding sequence is TGTGCCAGCAGCAGGCAGGGGGCGGGATCACCCCTCCACTTT. The V and J genes are TRBV7-9 and TRBJ1-6; 8 nucleotides align to TRBD1. Trimming removed 5 bases from V and 10 bases from J; junction bases left unmatched: 7. The CDR3 is 14 amino acids. Germline values: CDR1 SEHNR, CDR2 FQNEAQ (reference sequence).

The chain carries TRBV4-3 and TRBJ1-4; no clear D gene. This CDR3 contains 14 residues. Germline V gene lookup returns CDR1 LGHNA and CDR2 YSLEER. V dropped 0 bases and J dropped 8 bases, with 10 bases sitting between them. The CDR3 here is CASSQDGSGEKLFF. The DNA of the CDR3 is TGCGCCAGCAGCCAAGATGGGTCAGGAGAAAAACTGTTTTTT.

A single count supports this clone. CDR3 nucleotides: TGTGCCAGCAGGAGAGGACAGGTAGCAGATACGCAGTATTTT. It encodes CASRRGQVADTQYF. This chain joins TRBV7-9 and TRBJ2-3; 7 bases align to TRBD1. The trim removed 6 bases at V and 4 bases at J, leaving 7 bases unmatched. In germline, CDR1 is SEHNR, CDR2 FQNEAQ (reference sequence). The CDR3 runs 14 residues.

J is TRBJ2-1 and V is TRBV4-1, with 9 bases fitting TRBD2. Germline CDR1 MGHRA, CDR2 YSYEKL. This CDR3 spans 16 amino acids. The V and J ends lost 0 bases and 6 bases, in that order; junction bases with no gene match: 6. For the CDR3, the DNA is TGCGCCAGCAGCCAAGATCCTAGCGGGGCCCTCAATGAGCAGTTCTTC. This codes for CASSQDPSGALNEQFF.

V and J are TRBV6-2 or TRBV6-3 and TRBJ1-2; no clear D. Germline V gene sequence: CDR1 MNHEY, CDR2 SVGEGT. CDR3 length equals 18 residues. Between the trimmed V and J ends, which lost 5 bases and 2 bases, there was a span of 24 bases. CDR3 nucleotides: TGTGCCAGCAGTGTTCACCCCACAGTGATTAGTGGGAACTATGGCTACACCTTC. Translation gives CASSVHPTVISGNYGYTF.